The 15 T cell receptor beta chains below were found in one sample sequenced in a study of control samples from healthy donors and cancer patients. Using immunoSEQ multiplex PCR, the repertoire was profiled, and TCRdb retains in-frame clones only, with some absent. The repertoire holds about 98,000 clones, with about 90% as singletons. Sequencing was done on a sample of blood. The receptor source for this set is a woman in her late teens or twenties in good health.

The rearrangement joins TRBV14 to TRBJ2-3; D possibly corresponds to TRBD1 (5 bases). Per germline, CDR1 SGHDN and CDR2 FVKESK. The CDR3 sequence is 15 residues long. The ends were cut back, 4 bases at V and 3 bases at J, with 14 bases in the middle. The CDR3 region is CASSPWPGNTDTQYF. The CDR3, as DNA: TGTGCCAGCAGCCCCTGGCCAGGGAATACAGATACGCAGTATTTT.

CDR3 residues: CASSVGTYGYTF. In DNA form, the CDR3 reads TGTGCCAGCAGCGTAGGGACTTACGGCTACACCTTC. This chain uses TRBV9 with TRBJ1-2; no definite D call. This CDR3 region has 12 residues. V shed 0 bases and J shed 8 bases, with 8 bases lying between them. Germline V gives CDR1 SGDLS, CDR2 YYNGEE.

This clone was counted a single time. The V gene is TRBV10-1, the J gene TRBJ2-5, with D possibly being TRBD1 (7 bases). From germline, CDR1 is WNHNN and CDR2 SYGVQD (reference sequence). This CDR3 is built from 14 residues. V lost 3 bases and J 5 bases, leaving 13 bases between the germline ends. The CDR3 DNA follows: TGCGCCAGCAGTGATGTCAGGGGGAGGGAGACCCAGTACTTC. It specifies CASSDVRGRETQYF.

The V call is TRBV28, the J call TRBJ2-7; possibly TRBD1 or TRBD2 for D (7 bases each). Trimming removed 5 bases from V and 4 bases from J, with 18 bases in between. CDR3 length: 15 amino acids. Per the germline V gene, CDR1 is MDHEN and CDR2 is SYDVKM. This chain's CDR3 is CASSGGDSGWYEQYF. In DNA form, the CDR3 reads TGTGCCAGCAGTGGGGGGGACAGTGGTTGGTACGAGCAGTACTTC.

CDR3 sequence (DNA): TGTGCCATCAGTGAGTCTTTCAGCGGGGGTGTTAATGAGCAGTTCTTC. It is translated as CAISESFSGGVNEQFF. The chain links TRBV10-3 to TRBJ2-1, with 8 bases fitting TRBD2. CDR3 size: 16 residues. The ends lost 0 bases at V and 7 bases at J; junction bases unmatched: 8. Germline V gene data show CDR1 as ENHRY and CDR2 as SYGVKD.

V is TRBV7-8 and J is TRBJ2-6, with 7 bases matching TRBD2. Looked up from germline, CDR1 is SGHVS and CDR2 is FQNEAQ. The CDR3 totals 15 residues. J lost 2 bases, V lost 2 bases, and 0 bases had no gene match. The CDR3, as DNA: TGTGCCAGCAGCTTACGGGGGGCTGGGGCCAACGTCCTGACTTTC. This gives the protein CASSLRGAGANVLTF. Full variable domain (rest looked up from reference TRBV7-8 and TRBJ2-6): GAGVSQSPRYKVAKRGQDVALRCDPISGHVSLFWYQQALGQGPEFLTYFQNEAQLDKSGLPSDRFFAERPEGSVSTLKIQRTQQEDSAVYLCASSLRGAGANVLTFGAGSRLTVL.

V usage is TRBV30 and J usage is TRBJ1-2; weak D call: TRBD1 (6 bases). Trimming took 0 bases from V and 1 from J, leaving 9 bases between them. The CDR3 is made up of 14 amino acids. Germline V gene sequence: CDR1 GTSNPN, CDR2 SVGIG (reference sequence). The CDR3 loop reads CAWSVGGLNYGYTF. DNA for the CDR3: TGTGCCTGGAGTGTCGGGGGGCTTAACTATGGCTACACCTTC.

The chain has TRBV9 and TRBJ1-1; D is unclear. The CDR3 has 12 residues. With 0 bases removed from V and 7 bases from J, the gap between germline ends came to 7 bases. Germline lookup yields CDR1 SGDLS and CDR2 YYNGEE. CDR3: CASSVAAGEAFF. DNA of the CDR3: TGTGCCAGCAGCGTAGCGGCAGGTGAAGCTTTCTTT.

The chain combines TRBV27 with TRBJ1-1; unclear D gene. The CDR3 runs 13 residues. The V gene's germline CDR1 is MNHEY and CDR2 SMNVEV (reference sequence). V lost 2 bases and J 0 bases, leaving 4 bases between the germline ends. This CDR3 reads CASSLGLNTEAFF. The CDR3 nucleotides read TGTGCCAGCAGTTTAGGATTGAACACTGAAGCTTTCTTT.

The gene calls are TRBV28 and TRBJ1-5; tentatively, D is TRBD1 (5 bases). Germline V gene lookup returns CDR1 MDHEN and CDR2 SYDVKM. V lost 3 bases and J lost 2, with 14 bases in between. This CDR3 contains 16 residues. Here the CDR3 reads CASSLPGDPGNQPQHF. CDR3 bases: TGTGCCAGCAGTTTGCCGGGGGACCCGGGCAATCAGCCCCAGCATTTT. Based on the CDR3 plus reference TRBV28 and TRBJ1-5, the full variable domain is DVKVTQSSRYLVKRTGEKVFLECVQDMDHENMFWYRQDPGLGLRLIYFSYDVKMKEKGDIPEGYSVSREKKERFSLILESASTNQTSMYLCASSLPGDPGNQPQHFGDGTRLSIL.

Concerning this clone itself: An end of the junction differs from the germline gene, which may be a read error. The chain employs TRBV6-4 and TRBJ2-3; TRBD1 might be the D (6 bases). CDR1 is MRHNA, CDR2 SNTAGT, per germline. The CDR3 totals 13 residues. CDR3 region: CASSDGSRDKRHF. The CDR3 nucleotides are TGTGCCAGCAGTGACGGATCCCGGGACAAACGGCATTTT.

The chain employs TRBV6-4 and TRBJ2-7, with 10 bases aligning to TRBD2. Germline lookup yields CDR1 MRHNA and CDR2 SNTAGT. Trimming took 4 bases from V and 1 from J; bases not matched to a gene: 4. The CDR3 loop spans 15 amino acids. Here the CDR3 reads CASSALAGESYEQYF. DNA of the CDR3: TGTGCCAGCAGTGCCCTAGCGGGGGAATCCTACGAGCAGTACTTC.

This chain joins TRBV27 and TRBJ2-1; 10 positions agree with TRBD2. The CDR3 contains 13 residues. Looked up from germline, CDR1 is MNHEY and CDR2 is SMNVEV (reference sequence). The trim removed 10 bases at V and 5 bases at J, leaving 5 bases unmatched. The CDR3 is CATGLADDNEQFF. In DNA form, the CDR3 reads TGTGCCACCGGACTAGCGGACGACAATGAGCAGTTCTTC.

This chain joins TRBV6-2 or TRBV6-3 and TRBJ2-3, with 14 positions matching TRBD2. Germline trimming cut 0 bases from V and 4 bases from J; bases unmatched to any gene: 0. The CDR3 spans 16 residues. Germline V lookup: CDR1 MNHEY, CDR2 SVGEGT. The CDR3 DNA is TGTGCCAGCAGTTACTCGGGACTAGCGGGAGCAGATACGCAGTATTTT. Residues: CASSYSGLAGADTQYF.

J is TRBJ2-3 and V is TRBV7-2, with 14 bases that match TRBD2. V lost 1 base to trimming and J lost 2 bases; unmatched junction nucleotides: 2. This CDR3 region has 17 residues. Germline CDR1 is SGHTA and CDR2 is FQGNSA. CDR3 protein: CASSLETSGRATDTQYF. The CDR3 DNA reads as TGTGCCAGCAGCTTAGAGACTAGCGGGAGGGCCACAGATACGCAGTATTTT.